This T cell receptor beta chain is drawn from a study of CXCR3-negative and CXCR3-positive naive CD8 T cells. In preparing the TRB cDNA libraries, 5' RACE with UMI labels was used. TCRdb processed the 5' RACE reads again and assigns one entry to each CDR3 protein, with no DNA. Recorded for this sample: about 130,000 distinct CDR3 sequences. Germline V gene lookup returns CDR1 DFQATT and CDR2 SNEGSKA (reference sequence). The CDR3 has 14 residues. What was sequenced was naive CXCR3- CD8+ T cells from blood. Documented subset: CD45RO-CCR7+CD27+CD95- naive CD8+ T cells lacking CXCR3 (TNR3-). V gene TRBV20-1 combines with J gene TRBJ1-6; TCRdb reports TRBD1, a call that lacks DNA to check it against. This clonotype originated in a human donor in good health. Some clones in this sample may be carry-over from other donors' samples. The CDR3: CSARVARGSSPLHF.